A single sample is the source of the 3 T cell receptor beta chains below, sequenced in a study of identical twins. TCRdb passed the 5' RACE reads through MiXCR, listing each CDR3 protein once. The repertoire holds 1.5 million to 2 million distinct CDR3 sequences, less than 35% seen once, with more than 0.25% in the top ten. Material: cord blood. The receptors come from a newborn girl in good health.

This clonotype has just a few counts. The V and J genes are TRBV5-1 and TRBJ2-5, with unresolved D. The CDR3 has 12 amino acids. V lost 4 bases and J lost 3, with 7 bases in between. Per germline, CDR1 SGHRS and CDR2 YFSETQ. In nucleotides, the CDR3 is TGCGCCAGCAGCCCTGCGAAAGAGACCCAGTACTTC. Translation: CASSPAKETQYF. Full variable domain (missing parts from reference TRBV5-1 and TRBJ2-5): KAGVTQTPRYLIKTRGQQVTLSCSPISGHRSVSWYQQTPGQGLQFLFEYFSETQRNKGNFPGRFSGRQFSNSRSEMNVSTLELGDSALYLCASSPAKETQYFGPGTRLLVL.

CDR3 coding DNA: TGTGCCAGCAGCTTAGTAGTCAGATTCTACAATGAGCAGTTCTTC. Its protein product is CASSLVVRFYNEQFF. V and J are TRBV11-2 and TRBJ2-1; unclear D gene. This CDR3 contains 15 residues. Germline CDR1 reads SGHAT; CDR2 reads FQNNGV. Trimming removed 1 base from V and 3 bases from J, with 10 bases in between.

The chain employs TRBV20-1 and TRBJ1-1; 9 bases are a match to TRBD1. J gave up 1 base and V 6 bases, and 3 bases lay outside the gene matches. The CDR3 has 13 amino acids. CDR1 and CDR2 (germline): DFQATT, SNEGSKA (reference sequence). CDR3 sequence: CSAGQGRNTEAFF. As DNA, the CDR3 is TGCAGTGCGGGACAGGGTAGGAACACTGAAGCTTTCTTT.